Following are 30 T cell receptor beta chains from one sample sequenced in a study of Ad26.COV2.S vaccination and SARS-CoV-2 variants. Specified treatment: some 20 received Ad26.COV2.S at low or high dose, single or two shots; about 5 received placebo; per-sample allocation not given. Material that was analyzed had been drawn on day 63 after the first vaccine or placebo injection. Data came from immunoSEQ multiplex PCR; TCRdb stores just in-frame clones and leaves some out. Of roughly 680,000 clones listed, roughly 90% are singletons. The specimen comprised peripheral blood, sampled in a trial of Ad26.COV2.S vaccine versus placebo. The source is a person between 18 and 60 years old who received the Ad26.COV2.S COVID-19 vaccine or a placebo.

The gene calls are TRBV19 and TRBJ1-1; 7 bases agree with TRBD1. CDR1 and CDR2 (germline): LNHDA, SQIVND (reference sequence). This CDR3 has 14 residues. V trimming: 8 bases; J trimming: 0 bases; junction bases outside the gene matches: 6. CDR3 coding DNA: TGTGCCAGTGTACGACAGGGAGTGAACACTGAAGCTTTCTTT. Protein: CASVRQGVNTEAFF.

V is TRBV7-8 and J is TRBJ2-1, with D unresolved. V lost 0 bases and J 9 bases, leaving 12 bases between the germline ends. The CDR3 length is 14 residues. From germline, CDR1 is SGHVS and CDR2 FQNEAQ. CDR3 DNA: TGTGCCAGCAGCTTAGCCTACTCCCTGGCTGAGCAGTTCTTC. Translating it yields CASSLAYSLAEQFF.

The rearrangement joins TRBV3-1 (or the pseudogene TRBV3-2) to TRBJ2-3; 9 positions agree with TRBD2. This CDR3 contains 15 residues. The germline gives CDR1 LGHDT, CDR2 YNNKEL (reference sequence). The trim removed 6 bases at V and 3 bases at J, leaving 7 bases unmatched. The CDR3 loop is CASSLAGAGTDTQYF. The CDR3 DNA is TGTGCCAGCAGTTTAGCGGGAGCGGGAACAGATACGCAGTATTTT.

J is TRBJ2-3 and V is TRBV27, with 7 bases matching TRBD2. Looked up from germline, CDR1 is MNHEY and CDR2 is SMNVEV (reference sequence). V dropped 3 bases and J dropped 0; count of bases not matched to a gene: 6. The CDR3 runs to 16 residues. The CDR3 is CASSLGGGVSTDTQYF. The CDR3 DNA follows: TGTGCCAGCAGTTTGGGGGGAGGGGTGAGCACAGATACGCAGTATTTT.

V gene TRBV18 combines with J gene TRBJ2-1, with 13 bases aligning to TRBD2. Germline CDR1 is KGHSH and CDR2 is LQKENI. This CDR3 contains 16 residues. Trimming removed 7 bases from V and 4 bases from J; junction bases left unmatched: 7. Written as DNA, the CDR3 is TGTGCCAGCTTCGCACTGGGACTAGCGGGATACAATGAGCAGTTCTTC. Encoded protein: CASFALGLAGYNEQFF.

In its sample, this clone was seen many times. The gene calls are TRBV6-6 and TRBJ1-6; possible D gene TRBD1, 5 bases. The length of the CDR3 is 16 residues. Germline V lookup: CDR1 MNHNY, CDR2 SVGAGI (reference sequence). Trimming took 10 bases from V and 3 from J, leaving 19 bases between them. The DNA for the CDR3 is TGTGCCACCTCGACAGCCATCTATCTCTATAATTCACCCCTCCACTTT. Translated, it gives CATSTAIYLYNSPLHF.

The chain combines TRBV7-2 with TRBJ2-1; D unresolved. This CDR3 has 12 residues. CDR1 is SGHTA and CDR2 is FQGNSA in the germline V gene. The ends were cut back, 1 base at V and 6 bases at J, with 4 bases in the middle. The CDR3 is CASSLDLNEQFF. DNA of the CDR3: TGTGCCAGCAGCTTAGATCTCAATGAGCAGTTCTTC.

Worth noting for this clone: The same CDR3 is also encoded by other DNA sequences in this sample. This sequence joins TRBV9 and TRBJ2-1, with a tentative D call TRBD2 (6 bases). Deletions cut 0 bases from V and 0 bases from J, with 13 bases between. The length of the CDR3 is 17 residues. The germline V gene has CDR1 SGDLS and CDR2 YYNGEE. The CDR3 nucleotides are TGTGCCAGCAGCGTAGGTTGGGGGGAGAGCTCCTACAATGAGCAGTTCTTC. The encoded protein is CASSVGWGESSYNEQFF.

This sequence joins TRBV7-9 and TRBJ2-1; perhaps TRBD2 as D (6 bases). The CDR3 consists of 13 residues. V lost 8 bases and J 3 bases, leaving 11 bases between the germline ends. The germline V gene has CDR1 SEHNR and CDR2 FQNEAQ (reference sequence). In nucleotides, the CDR3 is TGTGCCAGCTCCGGGACTCACTACAATGAGCAGTTCTTC. This codes for CASSGTHYNEQFF.

The V call is TRBV19, the J call TRBJ1-2; D might be TRBD1 (5 bases). CDR3 size: 16 residues. The V and J ends lost 4 bases and 4 bases respectively, with 19 bases between them. Germline CDR1 reads LNHDA; CDR2 reads SQIVND (reference sequence). Here the CDR3 DNA reads TGTGCCAGTAGTACCATGACAGACCCACCGGGCTATGGCTACACCTTC. The encoded protein is CASSTMTDPPGYGYTF.

This chain connects TRBV4-3 to TRBJ2-7, with TRBD1 as a possible D gene (5 bases). V lost 0 bases and J lost 3, with 9 bases in between. The germline V gene encodes CDR1 LGHNA and CDR2 YSLEER. The CDR3 has 14 amino acids. The CDR3 protein is CASSQDQGSYEQYF. The CDR3 coding sequence is TGCGCCAGCAGCCAAGATCAGGGCAGCTACGAGCAGTACTTC.

V and J are TRBV5-6 and TRBJ1-5, with D possibly TRBD1 on 5 matching bases. Germline CDR1 is SGHDT and CDR2 is YYEEEE. V was trimmed by 4 bases and J by 0 bases, leaving 17 bases between them. The CDR3 length is 17 residues. CDR3 nucleotides: TGTGCCAGCAGCGACGGGACGAACTATGATAGCAATCAGCCCCAGCATTTT. Encoded protein: CASSDGTNYDSNQPQHF.

J is TRBJ2-1 and V is TRBV10-3; the match to TRBD2 covers 9 bases. The CDR3 is 14 residues long. J gave up 7 bases and V 9 bases, and 10 bases lay outside the gene matches. Germline V gene data show CDR1 as ENHRY and CDR2 as SYGVKD. The CDR3 loop is CAISYSGSQNEQFF. CDR3 in DNA: TGTGCCATATCCTATAGCGGGAGTCAAAATGAGCAGTTCTTC.

The chain recombines TRBV7-9 with TRBJ1-6, with a tentative D call TRBD1 (6 bases). The V gene lost 4 bases and the J gene lost 7 bases, with 14 bases spanning the gap. From germline, CDR1 is SEHNR and CDR2 FQNEAQ (reference sequence). The CDR3 has 15 amino acids. The CDR3 DNA reads as TGTGCCAGCAGCTCCCCCGGGACAAACAATTCACCCCTCCACTTT. Its protein product is CASSSPGTNNSPLHF.

The genes are TRBV6-5 and TRBJ2-5, with D possibly TRBD2 on 6 matching bases. The CDR3 contains 12 residues. Trimming removed 10 bases at V and 0 bases at J, with 9 bases between. Germline lookup yields CDR1 MNHEY and CDR2 SVGAGI. As DNA, the CDR3 is TGTGCCACCGGAGGGGACCAAGAGACCCAGTACTTC. Translated: CATGGDQETQYF.

This chain joins TRBV21-1 and TRBJ2-5; TRBD2, the table's D call, was not compared with the DNA. TRBV21-1 is deemed a pseudogene. This CDR3 is built from 15 residues. The CDR3 DNA reads TGTGCCAGCAGCAAAATCGTATTAGTTGAAGAGACCCAGTACTTC. Translating gives CASSKIVLVEETQYF.

The chain carries TRBV7-2 and TRBJ1-1, with D possibly matching TRBD1 (5 bases). V was cut by 6 bases and J by 1 base, with 9 bases left in between. The CDR3 totals 13 residues. CDR1 SGHTA and CDR2 FQGNSA come from the germline V gene. The CDR3 DNA sequence: TGTGCCAGCAGGACCGACAGGAACACTGAAGCTTTCTTT. It is translated as CASRTDRNTEAFF.

This clone was detected only once. The gene calls are TRBV2 and TRBJ2-7; D gene uncertain. Germline CDR1 and CDR2: SNHLY and FYNNEI. The CDR3 totals 14 residues. With 7 bases removed from V and 0 bases from J, the gap between germline ends came to 13 bases. The DNA of the CDR3 is TGTGCCAGCATGTTAGGCTGGAGCTCCTACGAGCAGTACTTC. Protein: CASMLGWSSYEQYF.

This chain joins TRBV14 and TRBJ2-1; D unresolved. There are 13 residues in the CDR3. V was clipped by 6 bases and J by 4 bases, with 10 bases between them. Germline-derived CDR1 and CDR2 are SGHDN and FVKESK. The CDR3 DNA reads TGTGCCAGCAGTCCCCAGTTTTACAATGAGCAGTTCTTC. It yields the protein CASSPQFYNEQFF.

The rearrangement joins TRBV3-1 (or the pseudogene TRBV3-2) to TRBJ2-7, with D uncertain. This CDR3 comprises 12 residues. The germline gives CDR1 LGHDT, CDR2 YNNKEL (reference sequence). The V and J ends lost 1 base and 6 bases respectively, with 7 bases between them. In nucleotides, the CDR3 is TGTGCCAGCAGCCAAGCCCCTAGCGAGCAGTACTTC. This gives the protein CASSQAPSEQYF.

The chain has TRBV9 and TRBJ2-5; 10 nucleotides agree with TRBD1. The CDR3 runs to 16 residues. From germline, CDR1 is SGDLS and CDR2 YYNGEE. V lost 2 bases to trimming and J lost 5 bases; unmatched junction nucleotides: 9. The CDR3 here is CASSVAPTGGGETQYF. CDR3 nucleotides: TGTGCCAGCAGCGTCGCACCGACAGGGGGCGGGGAGACCCAGTACTTC.

This rearrangement joins TRBV6-5 to TRBJ1-2, with a tentative D call TRBD1 (6 bases). CDR3 size: 15 residues. The germline V gene has CDR1 MNHEY and CDR2 SVGAGI. The V and J ends lost 6 bases and 1 base respectively, with 15 bases between them. CDR3 DNA: TGTGCCAGCAGCCCAGGTGGGGGGCTTAACTATGGCTACACCTTC. Translation gives CASSPGGGLNYGYTF.

This rearrangement joins TRBV7-2 to TRBJ2-1, with 9 bases identical to TRBD1. The germline V gene has CDR1 SGHTA and CDR2 FQGNSA. The CDR3 consists of 15 residues. V lost 4 bases and J lost 2; bases outside the gene matches: 3. The CDR3 sequence is CASSSGTGTYNEQFF. The CDR3 nucleotides are TGTGCCAGCAGCTCCGGGACAGGGACCTACAATGAGCAGTTCTTC.

The V gene is TRBV4-1, the J gene TRBJ2-1, with a weak D call TRBD2 (6 bases). V shed 0 bases and J shed 9 bases, with 9 bases lying between them. The length of the CDR3 is 13 residues. CDR1 and CDR2 (germline): MGHRA, YSYEKL. This CDR3 reads CASSQDLEGEQFF. CDR3 bases: TGCGCCAGCAGCCAAGATTTGGAGGGTGAGCAGTTCTTC.

This chain connects TRBV28 to TRBJ2-1, with 8 nucleotides matching TRBD2. The germline gives CDR1 MDHEN, CDR2 SYDVKM. The CDR3 consists of 13 residues. V shed 6 bases, J shed 6 bases, and the junction held 4 bases outside the gene matches. DNA of the CDR3: TGTGCCAGCAGACCGGGGGGGGCCAATGAGCAGTTCTTC. This encodes CASRPGGANEQFF. Full variable domain (rest looked up from reference TRBV28 and TRBJ2-1): DVKVTQSSRYLVKRTGEKVFLECVQDMDHENMFWYRQDPGLGLRLIYFSYDVKMKEKGDIPEGYSVSREKKERFSLILESASTNQTSMYLCASRPGGANEQFFGPGTRLTVL.

CDR3 bases: TGTGCCAGCAGTGCAGGGACAGGGGGTGTTCACGGTAATCAGCCCCAGCATTTT. Its translation: CASSAGTGGVHGNQPQHF. This chain joins TRBV6-1 and TRBJ1-5, with 11 nucleotides matching TRBD1. Germline lookup yields CDR1 MNHNS and CDR2 SASEGT. The CDR3 sequence is 18 residues long. The trim removed 4 bases at V and 4 bases at J, leaving 12 bases unmatched.

The chain uses TRBV7-3 and TRBJ2-2, with D possibly matching TRBD2 (6 bases). V lost 3 bases, J lost 2 bases, and 13 bases lay in between. This CDR3 comprises 16 residues. In germline, CDR1 is SGHTA, CDR2 FQGTGA. For the CDR3, the DNA is TGTGCCAGCAGCTTCCACGGGACTGCAAACACCGGGGAGCTGTTTTTT. Translation: CASSFHGTANTGELFF.

The rearrangement links TRBV10-3 to TRBJ1-5; D gene uncertain. Germline loops: CDR1 ENHRY, CDR2 SYGVKD. This CDR3 contains 12 residues. Trimming pared 4 bases from V and 5 bases from J, leaving 6 bases between. CDR3 protein: CAISGTDQPQHF. The CDR3 DNA reads as TGTGCCATCAGTGGTACCGATCAGCCCCAGCATTTT.

The chain has TRBV3-1 (or the pseudogene TRBV3-2) and TRBJ2-1, with 9 bases that match TRBD2. Losses at the gene ends were 1 base for V and 2 bases for J; bases not matched to a gene: 6. Germline V gene lookup returns CDR1 LGHDT and CDR2 YNNKEL (reference sequence). This CDR3 contains 17 residues. The CDR3 region is CASSQVVSSGTYNEQFF. CDR3 DNA: TGTGCCAGCAGCCAAGTGGTGTCTAGCGGGACCTACAATGAGCAGTTCTTC.

The CDR3 loop reads CASSPRGGGFMNTEAFF. CDR3 DNA sequence: TGTGCCAGCAGCCCGCGGGGCGGGGGATTCATGAACACTGAAGCTTTCTTT. The chain recombines TRBV7-9 with TRBJ1-1; D possibly corresponds to TRBD1 (5 bases). The CDR3 length is 17 residues. Germline V lookup: CDR1 SEHNR, CDR2 FQNEAQ (reference sequence). V lost 5 bases and J lost 0, with 19 bases in between.